This TCR beta chain appears in the sequencing data of a study of blood T cell repertoires in COVID-19. Study overall: Nucleic acid was either cDNA or gDNA, and it came from T cells, B-cell-depleted T cells, or PBMCs.

Clinical history reported by participants formed the basis on which cohorts were assigned. This table comes from immunoSEQ multiplex PCR, and its TCRdb copy is limited to in-frame clones, with some not included. Of under 300,000 clones detected, around 89% appear once; the ten largest clones hold 2% to 2.5%. CDR1 and CDR2 (germline): LGHNA, YSLEER. The V segment lost 3 bases and the J segment 7 bases; nucleotides outside the gene matches: 4. The CDR3 contains 13 residues. This sequence originates from a woman aged 40 to 50 with acute COVID-19. The sequencing input was PBMCs or T cells enriched from blood (not recorded which). V and J are TRBV4-3 and TRBJ1-2; 8 bases are shared with TRBD1. CDR3 region: CASSQQGAGGYTF. The CDR3 nucleotides are TGCGCCAGCAGCCAGCAGGGGGCGGGTGGCTACACCTTC.